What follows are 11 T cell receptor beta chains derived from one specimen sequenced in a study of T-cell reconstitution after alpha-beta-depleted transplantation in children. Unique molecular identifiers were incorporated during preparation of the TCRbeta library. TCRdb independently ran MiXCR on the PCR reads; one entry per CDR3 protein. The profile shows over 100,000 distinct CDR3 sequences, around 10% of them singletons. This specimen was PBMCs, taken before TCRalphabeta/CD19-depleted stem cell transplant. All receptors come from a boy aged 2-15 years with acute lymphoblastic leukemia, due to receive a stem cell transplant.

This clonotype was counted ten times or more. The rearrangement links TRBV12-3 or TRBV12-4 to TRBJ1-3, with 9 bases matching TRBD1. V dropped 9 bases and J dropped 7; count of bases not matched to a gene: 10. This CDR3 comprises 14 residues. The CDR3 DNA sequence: TGTGCCAGTTCTGGAAGGACAGGGGCGAACACCATATATTTT. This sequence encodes CASSGRTGANTIYF.

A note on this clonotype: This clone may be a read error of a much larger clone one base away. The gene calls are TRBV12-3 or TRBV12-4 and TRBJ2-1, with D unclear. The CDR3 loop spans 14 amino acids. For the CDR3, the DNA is TGTCCCAGCAGTTTGGCAGGCTCCTACAATGAGCAGTTCTTC. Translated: CPSSLAGSYNEQFF.

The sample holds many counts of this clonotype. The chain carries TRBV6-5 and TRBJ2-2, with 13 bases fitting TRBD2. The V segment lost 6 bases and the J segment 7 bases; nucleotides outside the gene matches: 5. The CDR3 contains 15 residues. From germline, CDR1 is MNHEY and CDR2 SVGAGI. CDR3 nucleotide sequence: TGTGCCAGCAGCGGACTAGCGGGAGAAATCGGGGAGCTGTTTTTT. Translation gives CASSGLAGEIGELFF.

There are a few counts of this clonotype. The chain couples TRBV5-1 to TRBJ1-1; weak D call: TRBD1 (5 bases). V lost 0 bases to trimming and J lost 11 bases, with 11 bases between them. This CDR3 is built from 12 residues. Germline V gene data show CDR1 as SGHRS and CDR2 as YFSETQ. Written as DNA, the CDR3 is TGCGCCAGCAGCTTGGGGGCGGGGACGGCTTTCTTT. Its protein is CASSLGAGTAFF.

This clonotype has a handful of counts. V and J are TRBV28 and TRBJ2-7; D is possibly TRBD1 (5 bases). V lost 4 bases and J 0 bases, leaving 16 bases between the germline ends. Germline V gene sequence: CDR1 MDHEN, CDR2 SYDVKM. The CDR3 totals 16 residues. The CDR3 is CASSSIIGENSYEQYF. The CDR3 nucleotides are TGTGCCAGCAGTTCGATAATAGGGGAAAACTCCTACGAGCAGTACTTC.

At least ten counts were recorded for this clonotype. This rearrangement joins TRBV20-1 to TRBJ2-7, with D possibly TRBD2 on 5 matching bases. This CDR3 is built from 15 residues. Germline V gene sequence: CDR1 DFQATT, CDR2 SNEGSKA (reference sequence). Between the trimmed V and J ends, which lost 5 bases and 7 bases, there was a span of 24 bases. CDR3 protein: CSAVGSARMSREQYF. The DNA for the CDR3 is TGCAGTGCTGTAGGGAGCGCGCGGATGAGCCGGGAGCAGTACTTC.

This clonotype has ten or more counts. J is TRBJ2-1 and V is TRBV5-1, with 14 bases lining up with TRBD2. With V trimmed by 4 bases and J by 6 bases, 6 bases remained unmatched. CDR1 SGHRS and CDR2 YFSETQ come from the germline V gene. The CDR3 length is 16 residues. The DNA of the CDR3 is TGCGCCAGCAGCGGAACGACTAGCGGGAGGGTCAATGAGCAGTTCTTC. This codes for CASSGTTSGRVNEQFF.

The DNA of the CDR3 is TGCAGCGCCCCTTTGGCAGGGATCCTCGCCAAAAACATTCAGTACTTC. This translates into CSAPLAGILAKNIQYF. J is TRBJ2-4 and V is TRBV29-1, with D maybe TRBD1 (5 bases). This CDR3 has 16 amino acids. The germline CDR1 and CDR2 sequences are SQVTM and ANQGSEA. Trimming cost V 7 bases and J 1 base, with 20 bases left between them.

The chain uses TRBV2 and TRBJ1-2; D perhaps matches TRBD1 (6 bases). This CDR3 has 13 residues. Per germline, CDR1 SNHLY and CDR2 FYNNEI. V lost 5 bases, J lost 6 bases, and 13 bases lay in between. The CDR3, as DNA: TGTGCCAGCAGTACAGGGAGGATGGATGGCTACACCTTC. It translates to CASSTGRMDGYTF. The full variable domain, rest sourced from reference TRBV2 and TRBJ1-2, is EPEVTQTPSHQVTQMGQEVILRCVPISNHLYFYWYRQILGQKVEFLVSFYNNEISEKSEIFDDQFSVERPDGSNFTLKIRSTKLEDSAMYFCASSTGRMDGYTFGSGTRLTVV.

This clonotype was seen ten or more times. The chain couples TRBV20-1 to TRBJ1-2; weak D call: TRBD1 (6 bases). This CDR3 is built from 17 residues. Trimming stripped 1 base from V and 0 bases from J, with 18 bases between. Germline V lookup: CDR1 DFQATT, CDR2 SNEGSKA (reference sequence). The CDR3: CSARVIMGGPANYGYTF. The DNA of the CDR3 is TGCAGTGCTAGAGTTATCATGGGGGGCCCCGCTAACTATGGCTACACCTTC.

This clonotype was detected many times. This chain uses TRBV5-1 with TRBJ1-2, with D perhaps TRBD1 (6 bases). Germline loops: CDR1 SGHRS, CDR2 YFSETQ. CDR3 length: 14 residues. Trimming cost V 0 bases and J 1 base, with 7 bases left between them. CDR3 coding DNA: TGCGCCAGCAGCTTGGCGGACAGTAACTATGGCTACACCTTC. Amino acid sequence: CASSLADSNYGYTF.